The 22 T cell receptor beta chains reported below all come from one sample, sequenced in a study of cytomegalovirus exposure and HLA in healthy donors. Vbeta (60) and Jbeta (13) primers were used in the PCR. Assay used: immunoSEQ multiplex PCR; TCRdb lists only in-frame clones, some missing. The sample lists roughly 120,000 clones; under 85% were seen once. Sequencing input: PBMCs. These TCRs come from a man aged 40-50 years in good health and CMV-seronegative.

The V and J genes are TRBV5-3 and TRBJ1-5; 7 bases line up with TRBD1. TRBV5-3 is an ORF; its function is uncertain. CDR3 size: 17 residues. With 4 bases clipped from V and 3 bases from J, the junction kept 13 bases outside the gene matches. The CDR3 here is CARSQSYRQGNNQPQHF. For the CDR3, the DNA is TGTGCCAGAAGCCAGTCATATCGACAGGGAAACAATCAGCCCCAGCATTTT.

The rearrangement joins TRBV5-1 to TRBJ1-3; no reliable D call. The CDR3 extends over 16 amino acids. V lost 4 bases and J lost 0, with 14 bases in between. CDR1 and CDR2 (germline): SGHRS, YFSETQ. In DNA, the CDR3 is TGCGCCAGCAGCCTTGACAACCTAAGCTCTGGAAACACCATATATTTT. Translating gives CASSLDNLSSGNTIYF.

The V and J genes are TRBV18 and TRBJ1-1; the D gene is possibly TRBD1 (6 bases). Germline V gene data show CDR1 as KGHSH and CDR2 as LQKENI. V dropped 6 bases and J dropped 4 bases, with 12 bases sitting between them. The CDR3 loop spans 13 amino acids. DNA of the CDR3: TGTGCCAGCTCTTCTCAGGGGAGCACTGAAGCTTTCTTT. It translates to CASSSQGSTEAFF.

This chain uses TRBV30 with TRBJ1-6; TRBD1 might be the D (5 bases). The V end lost 5 bases, the J end lost 9 bases, and 17 bases lay between the germline ends. The CDR3 has 14 residues. The germline CDR1 and CDR2 sequences are GTSNPN and SVGIG (reference sequence). CDR3 nucleotide sequence: TGTGCCTGGGGGGGGACCTTCGGGGGTTCACCCCTCCACTTT. Translation: CAWGGTFGGSPLHF. The full variable domain, completed using reference TRBV30 and TRBJ1-6, is SQTIHQWPATLVQPVGSPLSLECTVEGTSNPNLYWYRQAAGRGLQLLFYSVGIGQISSEVPQNLSASRPQDRQFILSSKKLLLSDSGFYLCAWGGTFGGSPLHFGNGTRLTVT.

This rearrangement joins TRBV27 to TRBJ2-7; 8 bases map to TRBD1. V lost 10 bases to trimming and J lost 3 bases; unmatched junction nucleotides: 8. Per germline, CDR1 MNHEY and CDR2 SMNVEV (reference sequence). The CDR3 runs 13 residues. The CDR3 region is CATGTGQIYEQYF. Written as DNA, the CDR3 is TGTGCCACCGGGACAGGACAAATCTACGAGCAGTACTTC.

V and J are TRBV5-6 and TRBJ2-1; TRBD1 matches 9 bases. This CDR3 contains 15 residues. Germline V gene data show CDR1 as SGHDT and CDR2 as YYEEEE. V lost 4 bases and J lost 5; bases outside the gene matches: 7. CDR3 protein: CASSLGQGVHNEQFF. CDR3 nucleotides: TGTGCCAGCAGCCTGGGACAGGGAGTCCACAATGAGCAGTTCTTC.

In DNA, the CDR3 is TGTGCCAGCAGCTTAGGGCGGGATACCTACAATGAGCAGTTCTTC. It is translated as CASSLGRDTYNEQFF. The rearrangement joins TRBV7-2 to TRBJ2-1, with a weak D call TRBD2 (6 bases). Trimming removed 1 base at V and 2 bases at J, with 9 bases between. This CDR3 is 15 amino acids long. Germline CDR1 reads SGHTA; CDR2 reads FQGNSA.

The chain has TRBV6-1 and TRBJ2-2, with 10 nucleotides matching TRBD1. The germline V gene has CDR1 MNHNS and CDR2 SASEGT. The V segment lost 2 bases and the J segment 5 bases; nucleotides outside the gene matches: 5. This CDR3 is built from 16 residues. The CDR3 DNA is TGTGCCAGCAGTGAACCGGGGGACAGGGGTACCGGGGAGCTGTTTTTT. Amino acid sequence: CASSEPGDRGTGELFF.

This clone appeared a few times. The chain employs TRBV5-6 and TRBJ2-1, with TRBD2 as a possible D gene (7 bases). The ends were cut back, 4 bases at V and 5 bases at J, with 19 bases in the middle. From germline, CDR1 is SGHDT and CDR2 YYEEEE. CDR3 length: 16 residues. CDR3 nucleotide sequence: TGTGCCAGCAGCCACTTTGGGGGGGGCGACCACAATGAGCAGTTCTTC. This gives the protein CASSHFGGGDHNEQFF.

The chain is built from TRBV5-1 and TRBJ1-4, with a tentative D call TRBD1 (6 bases). The germline V gene has CDR1 SGHRS and CDR2 YFSETQ. V lost 3 bases and J 5 bases, leaving 17 bases between the germline ends. The CDR3 spans 16 residues. For the CDR3, the DNA is TGCGCCAGCAGCTCCGGCTCCGGGACACAGAATGAAAAACTGTTTTTT. Translation: CASSSGSGTQNEKLFF.

In its sample, this clone was seen many times. This rearrangement joins TRBV4-1 to TRBJ1-4; D ambiguous. The CDR3 is made up of 11 amino acids. Trimming removed 5 bases from V and 10 bases from J, with 8 bases in between. Germline V gives CDR1 MGHRA, CDR2 YSYEKL. The CDR3 region has the DNA TGCGCCAGCAGCTATGAGGGAAAACTGTTTTTT. Its translation: CASSYEGKLFF.

V and J are TRBV27 and TRBJ2-5, with TRBD1 matching over 7 bases. The closer fit of TRBJ2-7 to the DNA end suggests the J call may be wrong. The CDR3 runs 14 residues. CDR1 is MNHEY, CDR2 SMNVEV, per germline (reference sequence). CDR3 nucleotide sequence: TGTGCCAGCAGTTTATCCCAGGGACAGTTCGAGCAGTACTTC. The encoded protein is CASSLSQGQFEQYF.

This clone was counted once. The V gene is TRBV5-1, the J gene TRBJ2-1, with D possibly being TRBD2 (5 bases). There are 15 residues in the CDR3. The germline V and J ends were trimmed by 0 bases and 8 bases, with 15 bases remaining between them. CDR1 and CDR2 (germline): SGHRS, YFSETQ. CDR3 region: CASSLGGGPGHEQFF. The DNA of the CDR3 is TGCGCCAGCAGCTTGGGAGGCGGGCCTGGTCATGAGCAGTTCTTC.

The chain uses TRBV4-3 and TRBJ2-2, with D perhaps matching TRBD2 (5 bases). V lost 1 base, J lost 7 bases, and 16 bases lay in between. From germline, CDR1 is LGHNA and CDR2 YSLEER. The CDR3 covers 16 residues. CDR3 nucleotide sequence: TGCGCCAGCAGCCAAGGACGTCGCGGGTCAGTCGGGGAGCTGTTTTTT. Its protein product is CASSQGRRGSVGELFF.

The gene calls are TRBV5-4 and TRBJ1-1; 8 nucleotides match TRBD1. V dropped 5 bases and J dropped 4; count of bases not matched to a gene: 13. Looked up from germline, CDR1 is SGHNT and CDR2 is YYREEE (reference sequence). The CDR3 extends over 16 amino acids. The CDR3 reads CASRTQGASVGTEAFF. The DNA of the CDR3 is TGTGCCAGCAGGACTCAGGGGGCCTCCGTAGGCACTGAAGCTTTCTTT.

The chain joins TRBV30 to TRBJ1-4; the D is unclear. V lost 2 bases, J lost 0 bases, and 10 bases lay in between. The V gene's germline CDR1 is GTSNPN and CDR2 SVGIG (reference sequence). The length of the CDR3 is 15 residues. The CDR3 DNA reads TGTGCCTGGAGTCGAGGGCATACAACTAATGAAAAACTGTTTTTT. Protein: CAWSRGHTTNEKLFF.

The chain uses TRBV5-1 and TRBJ1-1; possibly TRBD1 for D (6 bases). V was clipped by 0 bases and J by 0 bases, with 15 bases between them. From germline, CDR1 is SGHRS and CDR2 YFSETQ. This CDR3 region has 17 residues. DNA of the CDR3: TGCGCCAGCAGCTTGGAGGGCAGGGGCGTAATGAACACTGAAGCTTTCTTT. This translates into CASSLEGRGVMNTEAFF.

The V call is TRBV5-3, the J call TRBJ2-5; no firm D call. TRBV5-3 is an open reading frame, and its role is uncertain. V lost 0 bases and J lost 5, with 5 bases in between. CDR3 size: 12 residues. The CDR3 region is CARSLAVETQYF. CDR3 coding DNA: TGTGCCAGAAGCTTGGCCGTGGAGACCCAGTACTTC.

V is TRBV19 and J is TRBJ2-6; 7 positions match TRBD2. The CDR3 has 18 residues. Trimming removed 4 bases from V and 0 bases from J; junction bases left unmatched: 9. CDR1 is LNHDA, CDR2 SQIVND, per germline (reference sequence). As DNA, the CDR3 is TGTGCCAGTAGTACCCAAGGGAGGGGAATCTCTGGGGCCAACGTCCTGACTTTC. Its translation: CASSTQGRGISGANVLTF.

The rearrangement joins TRBV30 to TRBJ2-5, with D possibly TRBD1 on 6 matching bases. The V and J ends lost 1 base and 4 bases respectively, with 16 bases between them. CDR1 is GTSNPN, CDR2 SVGIG, per germline (reference sequence). This CDR3 has 15 residues. CDR3 DNA: TGTGCCTGGAGTGCCTCTCAGGGGCGGCGAGAGACCCAGTACTTC. This codes for CAWSASQGRRETQYF.

The chain uses TRBV5-3 and TRBJ2-5; D unclear. TRBV5-3 counts as an open reading frame of uncertain function. Trimming shortened V by 2 bases and J by 2 bases, and 10 bases separated the two germline ends. The CDR3 consists of 14 residues. The CDR3 sequence: CARSLSAAQETQYF. The CDR3 coding sequence is TGTGCCAGAAGCTTATCCGCGGCTCAAGAGACCCAGTACTTC.

This clone occurred a few times. CDR3 in DNA: TGTGCCAGCAGCTTAGATTCCCTAGCGGGGGGAACCGGGGAGCTGTTTTTT. Its protein product is CASSLDSLAGGTGELFF. This chain uses TRBV11-2 with TRBJ2-2; the match to TRBD2 covers 11 bases. CDR1 is SGHAT, CDR2 FQNNGV, per germline. J lost 5 bases, V lost 0 bases, and 5 bases had no gene match. The CDR3 is 17 amino acids. The full variable domain, completed using reference TRBV11-2 and TRBJ2-2, is EAGVAQSPRYKIIEKRQSVAFWCNPISGHATLYWYQQILGQGPKLLIQFQNNGVVDDSQLPKDRFSAERLKGVDSTLKIQPAKLEDSAVYLCASSLDSLAGGTGELFFGEGSRLTVL.